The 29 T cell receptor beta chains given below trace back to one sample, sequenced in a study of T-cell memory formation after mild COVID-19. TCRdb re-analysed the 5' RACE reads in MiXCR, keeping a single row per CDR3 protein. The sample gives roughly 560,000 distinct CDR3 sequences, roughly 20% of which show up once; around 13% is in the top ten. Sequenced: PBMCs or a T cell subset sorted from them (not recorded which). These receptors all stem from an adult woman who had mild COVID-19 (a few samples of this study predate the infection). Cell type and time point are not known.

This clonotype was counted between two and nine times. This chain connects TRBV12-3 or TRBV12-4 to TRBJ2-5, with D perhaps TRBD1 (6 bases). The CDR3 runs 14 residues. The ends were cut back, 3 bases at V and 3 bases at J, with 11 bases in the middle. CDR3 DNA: TGTGCCAGCAGTTTCGGACAGACAAAAGAGACCCAGTACTTC. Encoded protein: CASSFGQTKETQYF.

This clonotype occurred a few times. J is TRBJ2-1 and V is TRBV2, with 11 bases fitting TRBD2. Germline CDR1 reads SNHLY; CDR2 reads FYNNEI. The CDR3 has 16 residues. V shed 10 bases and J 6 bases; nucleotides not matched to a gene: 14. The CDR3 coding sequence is TGTGCCAAGACTAGCGGGGCCGAGTTCATGGGCAATGAGCAGTTCTTC. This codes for CAKTSGAEFMGNEQFF.

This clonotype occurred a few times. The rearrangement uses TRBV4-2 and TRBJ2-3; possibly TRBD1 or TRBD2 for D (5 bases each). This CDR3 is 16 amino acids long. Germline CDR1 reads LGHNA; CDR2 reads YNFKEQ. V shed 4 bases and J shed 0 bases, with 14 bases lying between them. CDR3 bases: TGTGCCAGCAGCCGAAGAGGGGACCAAAGCACAGATACGCAGTATTTT. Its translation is CASSRRGDQSTDTQYF.

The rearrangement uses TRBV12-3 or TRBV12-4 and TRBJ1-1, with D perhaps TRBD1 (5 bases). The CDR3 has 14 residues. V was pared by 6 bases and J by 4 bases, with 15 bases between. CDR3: CASSPLRQGTEAFF. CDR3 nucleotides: TGTGCCAGCAGCCCGCTACGCCAGGGCACTGAAGCTTTCTTT.

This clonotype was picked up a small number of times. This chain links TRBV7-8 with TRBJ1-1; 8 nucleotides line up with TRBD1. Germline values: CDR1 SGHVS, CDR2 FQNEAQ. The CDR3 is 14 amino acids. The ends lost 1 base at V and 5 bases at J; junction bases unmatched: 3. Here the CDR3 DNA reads TGTGCCAGCAGCTTAGTCCAGGGGGCGACTGAAGCTTTCTTT. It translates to CASSLVQGATEAFF.

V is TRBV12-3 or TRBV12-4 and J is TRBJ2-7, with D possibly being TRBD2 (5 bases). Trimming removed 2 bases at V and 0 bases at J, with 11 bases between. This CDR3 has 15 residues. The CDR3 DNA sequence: TGTGCCAGCAGTTTATGGCGGGTGAGCTCCTACGAGCAGTACTTC. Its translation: CASSLWRVSSYEQYF.

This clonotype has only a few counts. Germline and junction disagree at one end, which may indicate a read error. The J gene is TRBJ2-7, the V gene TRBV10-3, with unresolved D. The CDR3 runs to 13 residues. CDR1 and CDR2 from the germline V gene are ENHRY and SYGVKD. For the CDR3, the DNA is TGTGCCATCAGCGTTGATCGGACCTACGAGCGGTACTTC. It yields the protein CAISVDRTYERYF.

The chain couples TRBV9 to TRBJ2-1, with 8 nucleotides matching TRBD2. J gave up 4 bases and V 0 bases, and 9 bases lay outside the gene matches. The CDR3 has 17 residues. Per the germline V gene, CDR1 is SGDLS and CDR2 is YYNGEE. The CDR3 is CASSVGGSGKPYNEQFF. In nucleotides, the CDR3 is TGTGCCAGCAGCGTAGGTGGTAGCGGGAAACCATACAATGAGCAGTTCTTC.

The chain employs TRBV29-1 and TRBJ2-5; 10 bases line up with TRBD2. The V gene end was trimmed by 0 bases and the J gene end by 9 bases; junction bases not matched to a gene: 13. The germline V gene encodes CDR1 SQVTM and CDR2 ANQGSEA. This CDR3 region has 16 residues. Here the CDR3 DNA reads TGCAGCGTTGAAGATCCGGCTAGCGGGGGCGGTGGGGCCCAGTACTTC. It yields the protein CSVEDPASGGGGAQYF.

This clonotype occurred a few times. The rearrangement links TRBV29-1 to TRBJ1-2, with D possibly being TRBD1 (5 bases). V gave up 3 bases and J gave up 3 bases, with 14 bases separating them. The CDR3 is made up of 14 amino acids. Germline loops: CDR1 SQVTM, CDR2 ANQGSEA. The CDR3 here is CSVDAQGKDYGYTF. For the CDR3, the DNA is TGCAGCGTTGACGCTCAGGGAAAGGACTATGGCTACACCTTC.

CDR3 sequence (DNA): TGTGCCCTCCTAGCGGGAGCTACGCAGTATTTT. Protein sequence: CALLAGATQYF. The chain has TRBV10-3 and TRBJ2-3; 10 bases match TRBD2. This CDR3 has 11 amino acids. Germline V gene data show CDR1 as ENHRY and CDR2 as SYGVKD. V shed 11 bases, J shed 8 bases, and the junction held 4 bases outside the gene matches.

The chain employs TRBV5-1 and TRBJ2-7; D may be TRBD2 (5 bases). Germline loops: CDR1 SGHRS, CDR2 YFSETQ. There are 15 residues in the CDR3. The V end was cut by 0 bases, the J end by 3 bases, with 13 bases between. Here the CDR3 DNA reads TGCGCCAGCAGCTTGGTTGTCGGACTTTTCTACGAGCAGTACTTC. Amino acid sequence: CASSLVVGLFYEQYF.

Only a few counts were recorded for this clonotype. The CDR3 DNA sequence: TGTGCCAGCACCCCAGAGGAGGGGCAAGAGACCCAGTACTTC. Its protein is CASTPEEGQETQYF. V gene TRBV7-6 combines with J gene TRBJ2-5; a possible D gene is TRBD2 (6 bases). The CDR3 is 14 residues long. Germline assignment: CDR1 SGHVS and CDR2 FNYEAQ. Trimming took 7 bases from V and 2 from J, leaving 14 bases between them. The whole variable domain, remainder taken from reference TRBV7-6 and TRBJ2-5, is GAGVSQSPRYKVTKRGQDVALRCDPISGHVSLYWYRQALGQGPEFLTYFNYEAQQDKSGLPNDRFSAERPEGSISTLTIQRTEQRDSAMYRCASTPEEGQETQYFGPGTRLLVL.

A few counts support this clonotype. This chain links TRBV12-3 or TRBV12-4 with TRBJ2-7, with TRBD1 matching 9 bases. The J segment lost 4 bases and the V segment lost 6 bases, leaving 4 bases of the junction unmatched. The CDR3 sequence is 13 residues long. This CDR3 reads CASRTGGDYEQYF. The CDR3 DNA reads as TGTGCCAGCAGAACAGGGGGCGATTACGAGCAGTACTTC.

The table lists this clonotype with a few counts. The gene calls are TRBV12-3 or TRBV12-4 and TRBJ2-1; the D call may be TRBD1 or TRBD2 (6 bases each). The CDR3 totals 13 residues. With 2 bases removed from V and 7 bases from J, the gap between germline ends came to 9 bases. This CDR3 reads CASSLQGRNEQFF. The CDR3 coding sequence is TGTGCCAGCAGTTTACAGGGGAGGAATGAGCAGTTCTTC.

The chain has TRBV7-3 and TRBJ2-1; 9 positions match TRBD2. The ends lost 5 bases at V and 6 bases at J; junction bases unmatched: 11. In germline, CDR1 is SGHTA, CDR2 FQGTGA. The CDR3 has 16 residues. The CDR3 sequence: CASSPKSLAGSNEQFF. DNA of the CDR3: TGTGCCAGCAGCCCGAAGTCGCTAGCGGGGAGCAATGAGCAGTTCTTC. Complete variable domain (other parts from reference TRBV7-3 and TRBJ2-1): GAGVSQTPSNKVTEKGKYVELRCDPISGHTALYWYRQSLGQGPEFLIYFQGTGAADDSGLPNDRFFAVRPEGSVSTLKIQRTERGDSAVYLCASSPKSLAGSNEQFFGPGTRLTVL.

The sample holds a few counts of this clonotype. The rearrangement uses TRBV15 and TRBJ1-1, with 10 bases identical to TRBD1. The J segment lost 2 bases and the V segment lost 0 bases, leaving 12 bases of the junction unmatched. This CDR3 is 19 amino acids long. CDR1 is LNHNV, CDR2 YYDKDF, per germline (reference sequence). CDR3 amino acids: CATSRDRGDRGRFNTEAFF. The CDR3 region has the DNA TGTGCCACCAGCAGAGATCGGGGGGACAGGGGAAGGTTCAACACTGAAGCTTTCTTT.

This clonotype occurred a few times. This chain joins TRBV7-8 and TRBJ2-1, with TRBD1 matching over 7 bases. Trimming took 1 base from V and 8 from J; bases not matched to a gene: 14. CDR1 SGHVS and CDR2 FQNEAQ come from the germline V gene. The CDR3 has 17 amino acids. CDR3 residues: CASSLVWGGTGVDEQFF. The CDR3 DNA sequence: TGTGCCAGCAGCTTAGTTTGGGGCGGTACAGGGGTGGATGAGCAGTTCTTC.

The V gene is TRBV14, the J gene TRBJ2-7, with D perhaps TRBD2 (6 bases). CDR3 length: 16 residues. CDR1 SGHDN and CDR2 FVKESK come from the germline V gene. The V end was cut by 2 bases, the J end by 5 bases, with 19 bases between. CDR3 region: CASSQRRTGAIHEQYF. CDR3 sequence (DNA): TGTGCCAGCAGCCAAAGAAGGACGGGAGCGATCCACGAGCAGTACTTC.

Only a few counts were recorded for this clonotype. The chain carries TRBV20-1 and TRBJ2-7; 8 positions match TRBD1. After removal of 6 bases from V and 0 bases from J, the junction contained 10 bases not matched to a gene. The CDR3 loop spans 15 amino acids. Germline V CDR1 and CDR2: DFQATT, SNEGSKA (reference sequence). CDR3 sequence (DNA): TGCAGTGCGACTGCACAGGGGGATCCCTCCTACGAGCAGTACTTC. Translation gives CSATAQGDPSYEQYF.

The CDR3 loop is CASSLPERDPYGYTF. The CDR3, as DNA: TGTGCCAGCAGCTTGCCCGAAAGGGATCCCTATGGCTACACCTTC. The chain carries TRBV7-9 and TRBJ1-2; D not certain. CDR1 is SEHNR, CDR2 FQNEAQ, per germline (reference sequence). This CDR3 region has 15 residues. V lost 3 bases and J 4 bases, leaving 15 bases between the germline ends. Full variable domain (outside the CDR3, taken from reference TRBV7-9 and TRBJ1-2): DTGVSQNPRHKITKRGQNVTFRCDPISEHNRLYWYRQTLGQGPEFLTYFQNEAQLEKSRLLSDRFSAERPKGSFSTLEIQRTEQGDSAMYLCASSLPERDPYGYTFGSGTRLTVV.

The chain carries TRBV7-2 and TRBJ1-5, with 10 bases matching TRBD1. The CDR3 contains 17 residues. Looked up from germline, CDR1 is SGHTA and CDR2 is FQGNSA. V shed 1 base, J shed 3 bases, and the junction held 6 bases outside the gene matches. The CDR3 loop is CASSLGQGAGDNQPQHF. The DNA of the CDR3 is TGTGCCAGCAGCTTAGGACAGGGGGCCGGGGACAATCAGCCCCAGCATTTT. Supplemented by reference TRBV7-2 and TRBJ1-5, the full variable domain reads GAGVSQSPSNKVTEKGKDVELRCDPISGHTALYWYRQSLGQGLEFLIYFQGNSAPDKSGLPSDRFSAERTGGSVSTLTIQRTQQEDSAVYLCASSLGQGAGDNQPQHFGDGTRLSIL.

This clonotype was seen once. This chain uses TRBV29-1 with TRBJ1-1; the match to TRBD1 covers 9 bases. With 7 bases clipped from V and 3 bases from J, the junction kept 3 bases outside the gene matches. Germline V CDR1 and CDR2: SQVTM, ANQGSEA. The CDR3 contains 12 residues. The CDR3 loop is CSGRTGDTEAFF. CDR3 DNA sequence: TGCAGCGGCCGGACAGGGGACACTGAAGCTTTCTTT.

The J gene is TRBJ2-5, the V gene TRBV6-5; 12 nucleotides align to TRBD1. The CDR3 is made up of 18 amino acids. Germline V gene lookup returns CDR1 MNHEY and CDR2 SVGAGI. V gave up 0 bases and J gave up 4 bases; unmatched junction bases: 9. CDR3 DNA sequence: TGTGCCAGCAGTTACTCGTATATGGGACAGGGGGCCGGAGAGACCCAGTACTTC. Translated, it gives CASSYSYMGQGAGETQYF.

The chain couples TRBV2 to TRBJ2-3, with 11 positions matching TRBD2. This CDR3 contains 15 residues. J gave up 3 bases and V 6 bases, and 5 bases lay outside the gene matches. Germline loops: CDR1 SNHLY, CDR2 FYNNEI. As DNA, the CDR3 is TGTGCCAGCAGGGACCCTAGCGGGAGGACAGATACGCAGTATTTT. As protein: CASRDPSGRTDTQYF.

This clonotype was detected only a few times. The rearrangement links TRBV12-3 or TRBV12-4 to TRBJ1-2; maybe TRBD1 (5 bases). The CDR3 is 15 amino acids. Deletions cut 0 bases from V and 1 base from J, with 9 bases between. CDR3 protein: CASSLALDNNYGYTF. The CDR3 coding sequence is TGTGCCAGCAGTTTAGCCCTGGACAATAACTATGGCTACACCTTC.

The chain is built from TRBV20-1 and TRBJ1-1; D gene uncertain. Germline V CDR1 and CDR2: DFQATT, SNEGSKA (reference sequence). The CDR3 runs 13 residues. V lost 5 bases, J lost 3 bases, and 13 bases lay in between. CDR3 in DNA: TGCAGTGCTCTTCGGGTAGCGCACACTGAAGCTTTCTTT. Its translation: CSALRVAHTEAFF.

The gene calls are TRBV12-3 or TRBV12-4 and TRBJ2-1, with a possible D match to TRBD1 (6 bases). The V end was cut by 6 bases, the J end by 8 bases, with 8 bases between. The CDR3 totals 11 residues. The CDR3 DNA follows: TGTGCCAGCAGCAGGGGACATGAGCAGTTCTTC. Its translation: CASSRGHEQFF.

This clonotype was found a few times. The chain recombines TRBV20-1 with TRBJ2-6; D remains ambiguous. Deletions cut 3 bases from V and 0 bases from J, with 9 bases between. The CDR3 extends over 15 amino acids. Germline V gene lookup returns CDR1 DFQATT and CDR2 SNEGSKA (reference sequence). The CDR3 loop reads CSASERFSGANVLTF. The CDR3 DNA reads TGCAGTGCTAGTGAGAGATTCTCTGGGGCCAACGTCCTGACTTTC.